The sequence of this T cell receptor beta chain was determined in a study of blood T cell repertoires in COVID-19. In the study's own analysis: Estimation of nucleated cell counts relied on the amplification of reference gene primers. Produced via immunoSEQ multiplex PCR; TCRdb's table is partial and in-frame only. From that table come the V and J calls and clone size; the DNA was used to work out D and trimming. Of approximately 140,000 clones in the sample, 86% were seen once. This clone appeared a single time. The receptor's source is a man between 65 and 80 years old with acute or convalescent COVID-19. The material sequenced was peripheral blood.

The CDR3 bases are TGTGCCAGCAGCTTAGATGCTGGCGGGAGTACCCCCAATGAGCAGTTCTTC. Its translation is CASSLDAGGSTPNEQFF. V usage is TRBV11-3 and J usage is TRBJ2-1; 7 bases agree with TRBD2. The J segment lost 6 bases and the V segment lost 0 bases, leaving 11 bases of the junction unmatched. The CDR3 extends over 17 amino acids. In germline, CDR1 is SGHNT, CDR2 YENEEA.